This T cell receptor (beta chain) was captured by sequencing in a study of shared clonotypes between healthy human individuals. Regarding the study as a whole: Some clonotypes were shared by all four sorted-subset donors, while others were not shared. The non-shared ones had lower generation probabilities than the shared ones. Researchers sampled only blood; tissue repertoires likely differ.

A split of CD4+ cells into CD45RA+ naive and CD45RA-negative memory subsets was performed. Trimming removed 4 bases at V and 2 bases at J, with 8 bases between. The CDR3 has 13 residues. Germline V gene data show CDR1 as SNHLY and CDR2 as FYNNEI. Each PCR replicate from the sorted subsets contained about 200 ng DNA, which is tens of thousands of T cell genomes. Assay: immunoSEQ multiplex PCR; the TCRdb copy retains only in-frame clones and omits some. This sample yields some 240,000 clones, of which over 50% are seen a single time; around 10% belongs to the top ten. Points on this clone: The antigen remains undetermined. The sample carries other DNA sequences with the same CDR3.

The chain is built from TRBV2 and TRBJ2-5; D is possibly TRBD1 (5 bases). Sequenced sample: memory CD4+ T cells sorted from blood. As for subset: CD45RA-negative fraction. The TCR comes from a man aged 30-40 years in good health. In DNA form, the CDR3 reads TGTGCCAGCAGTGGAAACAGGCAAGAGACCCAGTACTTC. It yields the protein CASSGNRQETQYF.